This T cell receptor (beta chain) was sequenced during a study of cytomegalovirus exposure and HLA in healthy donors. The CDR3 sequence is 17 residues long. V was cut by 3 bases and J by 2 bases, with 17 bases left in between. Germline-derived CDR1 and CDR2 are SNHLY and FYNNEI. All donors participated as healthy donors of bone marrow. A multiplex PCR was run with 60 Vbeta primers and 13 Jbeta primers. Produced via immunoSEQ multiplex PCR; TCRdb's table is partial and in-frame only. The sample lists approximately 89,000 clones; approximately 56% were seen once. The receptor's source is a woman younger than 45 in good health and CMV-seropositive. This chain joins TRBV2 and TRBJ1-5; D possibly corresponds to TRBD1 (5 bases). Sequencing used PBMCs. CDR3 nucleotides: TGTGCCAGCAGTGATTCAGGGTTCTGGGCCCGCAATCAGCCCCAGCATTTT. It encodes CASSDSGFWARNQPQHF. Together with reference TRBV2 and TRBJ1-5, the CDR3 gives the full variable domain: EPEVTQTPSHQVTQMGQEVILRCVPISNHLYFYWYRQILGQKVEFLVSFYNNEISEKSEIFDDQFSVERPDGSNFTLKIRSTKLEDSAMYFCASSDSGFWARNQPQHFGDGTRLSIL.